The subject of this entry is one T cell receptor (beta chain). The CDR3 consists of 17 residues. The germline V and J ends were trimmed by 5 bases and 5 bases, with 19 bases remaining between them. Germline CDR1 is SGHVS and CDR2 is FQNEAQ. Amplification of TCR beta CDR3 regions used RNA as the template. First-round RT-PCR of the TCR CDR3 relied on the HTBI primer set. TCRdb re-called the multiplex PCR reads with MiXCR, one entry per CDR3 protein. Of under 400,000 distinct CDR3 sequences listed, 20% to 25% were seen once; the top ten hold around four fifths. The data were obtained in a study of T cells in Graves' hyperthyroidism and ophthalmopathy. Exclusion criteria comprised uncontrolled infection, other autoimmune disease, pregnancy or lactation.

The rearrangement joins TRBV7-8 to TRBJ2-6; D remains unclear. The specimen sequenced was blood. The receptor was isolated from a man in his fifties with Graves' hyperthyroidism. CDR3 coding DNA: TGTGCCAGCAGCCAGGAGCGAACGGGTGTTAGGGCCAACGTCCTGACTTTC. It specifies CASSQERTGVRANVLTF.